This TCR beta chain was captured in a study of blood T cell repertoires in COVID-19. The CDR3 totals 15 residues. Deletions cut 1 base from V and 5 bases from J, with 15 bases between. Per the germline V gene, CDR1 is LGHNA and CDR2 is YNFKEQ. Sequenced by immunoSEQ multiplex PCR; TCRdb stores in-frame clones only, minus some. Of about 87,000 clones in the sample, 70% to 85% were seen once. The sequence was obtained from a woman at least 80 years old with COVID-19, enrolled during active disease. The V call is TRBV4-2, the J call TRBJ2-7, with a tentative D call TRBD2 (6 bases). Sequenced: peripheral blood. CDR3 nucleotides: TGTGCCAGCAGCCAAGCGTCCGGGAGTATCAACGAGCAGTACTTC. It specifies CASSQASGSINEQYF.